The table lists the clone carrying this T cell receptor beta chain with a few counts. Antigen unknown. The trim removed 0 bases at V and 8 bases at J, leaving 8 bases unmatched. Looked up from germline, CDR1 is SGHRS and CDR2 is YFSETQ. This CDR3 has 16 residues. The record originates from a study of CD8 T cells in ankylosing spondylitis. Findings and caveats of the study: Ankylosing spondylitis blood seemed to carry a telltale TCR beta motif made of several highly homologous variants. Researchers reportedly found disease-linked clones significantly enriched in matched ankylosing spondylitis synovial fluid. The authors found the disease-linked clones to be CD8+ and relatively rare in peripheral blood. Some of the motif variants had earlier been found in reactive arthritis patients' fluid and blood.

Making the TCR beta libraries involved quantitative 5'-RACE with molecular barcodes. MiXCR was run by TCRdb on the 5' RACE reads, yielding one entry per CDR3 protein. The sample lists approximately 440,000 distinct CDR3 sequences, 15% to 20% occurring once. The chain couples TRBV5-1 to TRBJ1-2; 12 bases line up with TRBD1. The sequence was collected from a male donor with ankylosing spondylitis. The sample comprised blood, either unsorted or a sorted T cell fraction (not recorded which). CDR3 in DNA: TGCGCCAGCAGCTTGGGCCGGGACAGGGGGCCAGAGGGCTACACCTTC. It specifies CASSLGRDRGPEGYTF. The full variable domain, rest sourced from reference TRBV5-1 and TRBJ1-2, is KAGVTQTPRYLIKTRGQQVTLSCSPISGHRSVSWYQQTPGQGLQFLFEYFSETQRNKGNFPGRFSGRQFSNSRSEMNVSTLELGDSALYLCASSLGRDRGPEGYTFGSGTRLTVV.